The present TCR beta chain was sequenced within a study of T cell responses to AZD1222 COVID-19 vaccine. Study observations and caveats: White British donors predominated, females outnumbered males, and clonal diversity was possibly underestimated. Receipt of two AZD1222 doses was followed by a rise in Spike-specific TCR breadth and depth. Of the AZD1222 recipients, only 5 or 6 were seropositive at baseline.

Assay: immunoSEQ multiplex PCR; the TCRdb copy retains only in-frame clones and omits some. The sample lists around 150,000 clones; approximately 92% were seen once. This clone was seen a single time. Its antigen is currently unknown. Germline-derived CDR1 and CDR2 are SGHDN and FVKESK. The V gene end was trimmed by 2 bases and the J gene end by 5 bases; junction bases not matched to a gene: 2. The CDR3 contains 15 residues. The chain has TRBV14 and TRBJ1-6, with TRBD1 matching 8 bases. This specimen consisted of peripheral blood, obtained on day 0 of AZD1222 vaccination. The receptor's source is an adult in good health. CDR3 sequence: CASSQQQGDNSPLHF. In DNA, the CDR3 is TGTGCCAGCAGCCAACAACAGGGGGATAATTCACCCCTCCACTTT.